Below, 14 T cell receptor beta chains from the same sample are listed, as sequenced in a study of STAT5B mutations in CD4+ large granular lymphocyte leukemia. Some clones are missing from TCRdb's copy, which holds only in-frame ones; the method was immunoSEQ multiplex PCR. This table holds 30,000 to 40,000 clones, approximately 90% found once. The source material was CD4+ T cells from blood buffy coats. The receptors derive from a human donor in good health.

The V gene is TRBV7-2, the J gene TRBJ1-2, with 8 bases matching TRBD1. The length of the CDR3 is 17 residues. V was pared by 1 base and J by 4 bases, with 11 bases of the junction left unmatched. The V gene's germline CDR1 is SGHTA and CDR2 FQGNSA. CDR3 sequence reads: CASSLERARGRSYGYTF. CDR3 nucleotide sequence: TGTGCCAGCAGCTTAGAGCGGGCCAGGGGGCGATCCTATGGCTACACCTTC.

V usage is TRBV9 and J usage is TRBJ1-4; 8 bases fit TRBD1. This CDR3 is built from 17 residues. J gave up 8 bases and V 0 bases, and 12 bases lay outside the gene matches. The germline V gene encodes CDR1 SGDLS and CDR2 YYNGEE. The CDR3 loop is CASSVGGADRGREKLFF. Here the CDR3 DNA reads TGTGCCAGCAGCGTAGGAGGCGCAGACAGGGGAAGGGAAAAACTGTTTTTT.

The chain joins TRBV11-2 to TRBJ2-1, with D perhaps given as TRBD1 or TRBD2 (5 bases each). V dropped 4 bases and J dropped 7 bases, with 17 bases sitting between them. There are 15 residues in the CDR3. From germline, CDR1 is SGHAT and CDR2 FQNNGV. The CDR3 region has the DNA TGTGCCAGCAGCTCGGGACCTCAACGCATGAATGAGCAGTTCTTC. Its protein is CASSSGPQRMNEQFF.

The chain combines TRBV5-1 with TRBJ1-3; possible D gene TRBD1, 5 bases. The V and J ends lost 0 bases and 3 bases respectively, with 13 bases between them. The germline V gene has CDR1 SGHRS and CDR2 YFSETQ. The CDR3 has 16 residues. For the CDR3, the DNA is TGCGCCAGCAGCTTGGTAGGGGCGGCATTTGGAAACACCATATATTTT. This codes for CASSLVGAAFGNTIYF.

The chain couples TRBV9 to TRBJ2-7; 7 nucleotides match TRBD2. Germline V CDR1 and CDR2: SGDLS, YYNGEE. This CDR3 comprises 11 residues. The J segment lost 6 bases and the V segment lost 4 bases, leaving 1 base of the junction unmatched. CDR3 DNA: TGTGCCAGCAGCAGGGAGGGCGAGCAGTACTTC. Its protein product is CASSREGEQYF.

The table lists this clone with a count of one. The chain carries TRBV27 and TRBJ2-1; 9 bases are a match to TRBD2. Germline trimming cut 5 bases from V and 0 bases from J; bases unmatched to any gene: 5. There are 16 residues in the CDR3. The germline gives CDR1 MNHEY, CDR2 SMNVEV (reference sequence). CDR3 in DNA: TGTGCCAGCAGTGTCCGACTAGCGGACTCCTACAATGAGCAGTTCTTC. Its translation is CASSVRLADSYNEQFF.

The rearrangement joins TRBV6-6 to TRBJ1-6, with D perhaps matching TRBD1 (5 bases). Deletions cut 6 bases from V and 10 bases from J, with 16 bases between. Looked up from germline, CDR1 is MNHNY and CDR2 is SVGAGI (reference sequence). This CDR3 has 14 residues. The CDR3 DNA sequence: TGTGCCAGCAGCCCCCGGGGGGAAGGCTCACCCCTCCACTTT. It yields the protein CASSPRGEGSPLHF.

This chain connects TRBV10-1 to TRBJ2-3; weak D call: TRBD1 (6 bases). CDR3 length: 13 amino acids. V lost 4 bases, J lost 5 bases, and 10 bases lay in between. From germline, CDR1 is WNHNN and CDR2 SYGVQD (reference sequence). The CDR3 DNA sequence: TGCGCCAGCAGTGCTGGGGGCAGAGATACGCAGTATTTT. Protein: CASSAGGRDTQYF.

The chain couples TRBV29-1 to TRBJ1-1; 7 nucleotides match TRBD1. Trimming at V came to 6 bases and at J to 0 bases, leaving 7 bases not matched to a gene. CDR1 is SQVTM and CDR2 is ANQGSEA in the germline V gene. This CDR3 spans 14 amino acids. CDR3 amino acids: CSVRGNVVNTEAFF. The CDR3 DNA reads as TGCAGCGTCAGGGGGAATGTAGTGAACACTGAAGCTTTCTTT.

This chain links TRBV9 with TRBJ2-6, with a tentative D call TRBD1 (5 bases). This CDR3 region has 15 residues. With 2 bases removed from V and 2 bases from J, the gap between germline ends came to 8 bases. Germline CDR1 SGDLS, CDR2 YYNGEE. In nucleotides, the CDR3 is TGTGCCAGCAGCGTCTCAGGGACTGGGGCCAACGTCCTGACTTTC. It encodes CASSVSGTGANVLTF.

This clone was seen a few times. The chain carries TRBV2 and TRBJ2-2, with D hard to call. Germline values: CDR1 SNHLY, CDR2 FYNNEI. Trimming took off 1 base at V and 5 bases at J, with 5 bases between the two ends. The CDR3 is 13 residues long. This CDR3 is CASSEVQTGELFF. The CDR3 nucleotides read TGTGCCAGCAGTGAAGTCCAGACCGGGGAGCTGTTTTTT. The variable domain in full, completed from reference TRBV2 and TRBJ2-2, reads EPEVTQTPSHQVTQMGQEVILRCVPISNHLYFYWYRQILGQKVEFLVSFYNNEISEKSEIFDDQFSVERPDGSNFTLKIRSTKLEDSAMYFCASSEVQTGELFFGEGSRLTVL.

The V call is TRBV11-1, the J call TRBJ2-7, with 7 bases matching TRBD1. The germline V gene encodes CDR1 SGHAT and CDR2 FQDESV (reference sequence). CDR3 length equals 15 residues. V shed 3 bases, J shed 6 bases, and the junction held 11 bases outside the gene matches. Here the CDR3 reads CASSFIRDRTFEQYF. The CDR3 region has the DNA TGTGCCAGCAGCTTCATACGGGACAGAACCTTCGAGCAGTACTTC.

The rearrangement joins TRBV7-2 to TRBJ2-3; TRBD1 might be the D (5 bases). The CDR3 is 15 amino acids. Germline lookup yields CDR1 SGHTA and CDR2 FQGNSA. Deletions cut 3 bases from V and 2 bases from J, with 12 bases between. CDR3 nucleotide sequence: TGTGCCAGCAGCTTGATGCCAGGGCACACAGATACGCAGTATTTT. Its protein is CASSLMPGHTDTQYF.

The chain joins TRBV5-1 to TRBJ2-5, with 7 nucleotides matching TRBD2. CDR3 size: 16 residues. J gave up 5 bases and V 3 bases, and 13 bases lay outside the gene matches. The germline V gene has CDR1 SGHRS and CDR2 YFSETQ. The DNA of the CDR3 is TGCGCCAGCAGCTCCCGTAGGGAGGGGCGAGGGGAGACCCAGTACTTC. It codes for CASSSRREGRGETQYF. Looking up the rest from reference TRBV5-1 and TRBJ2-5 gives the full variable domain: KAGVTQTPRYLIKTRGQQVTLSCSPISGHRSVSWYQQTPGQGLQFLFEYFSETQRNKGNFPGRFSGRQFSNSRSEMNVSTLELGDSALYLCASSSRREGRGETQYFGPGTRLLVL.